The 30 T cell receptor beta chains presented below share a single source sample, sequenced in a study of cytomegalovirus exposure and HLA in healthy donors. Clones were sequenced by immunoSEQ multiplex PCR, and TCRdb holds only the in-frame ones, with some missing. The repertoire holds around 300,000 clones, with around 87% as singletons. The sequencing sample was made of PBMCs. These receptor sequences come from a woman aged 25-40 years in good health and CMV-seropositive.

V and J are TRBV7-9 and TRBJ1-1; 8 bases align to TRBD1. The germline V gene encodes CDR1 SEHNR and CDR2 FQNEAQ (reference sequence). Losses at the gene ends were 7 bases for V and 0 bases for J; bases not matched to a gene: 4. CDR3 size: 14 residues. CDR3 nucleotide sequence: TGTGCCAGCAACAGGGGGGCGATGAACACTGAAGCTTTCTTT. Protein product: CASNRGAMNTEAFF. Based on the CDR3 plus reference TRBV7-9 and TRBJ1-1, the full variable domain is DTGVSQNPRHKITKRGQNVTFRCDPISEHNRLYWYRQTLGQGPEFLTYFQNEAQLEKSRLLSDRFSAERPKGSFSTLEIQRTEQGDSAMYLCASNRGAMNTEAFFGQGTRLTVV.

This chain links TRBV7-2 with TRBJ2-3; no clear D. This CDR3 is built from 13 residues. V lost 5 bases to trimming and J lost 8 bases, with 14 bases between them. From germline, CDR1 is SGHTA and CDR2 FQGNSA. In nucleotides, the CDR3 is TGTGCCAGCAGCCCCCCGACACGAGCTACGCAGTATTTT. This codes for CASSPPTRATQYF.

This rearrangement joins TRBV6-1 to TRBJ2-1; 7 bases match TRBD1. The CDR3 totals 12 residues. V lost 5 bases and J lost 15; bases outside the gene matches: 10. Germline V gene lookup returns CDR1 MNHNS and CDR2 SASEGT. The CDR3 DNA reads as TGTGCCAGCAGTCAGACAGGGTTAGGTCGGTTCTTC. Translating it yields CASSQTGLGRFF.

J is TRBJ2-7 and V is TRBV28; D possibly matches TRBD1 or TRBD2 (5 bases each). V was clipped by 11 bases and J by 2 bases, with 22 bases between them. CDR1 MDHEN and CDR2 SYDVKM come from the germline V gene. This CDR3 has 15 amino acids. CDR3 sequence (DNA): TGTGCCGGATTGGGGGATCGCCCGACCCCCTACGAGCAGTACTTC. Residues: CAGLGDRPTPYEQYF.

The rearrangement joins TRBV7-2 to TRBJ2-7; D possibly corresponds to TRBD1 (5 bases). Germline loops: CDR1 SGHTA, CDR2 FQGNSA. There are 15 residues in the CDR3. Trimming removed 4 bases from V and 1 base from J, with 14 bases in between. CDR3 in DNA: TGTGCCAGCAGCTCCAGACAGTCCGCGTCCTACGAGCAGTACTTC. As protein: CASSSRQSASYEQYF. Full variable domain (missing parts from reference TRBV7-2 and TRBJ2-7): GAGVSQSPSNKVTEKGKDVELRCDPISGHTALYWYRQSLGQGLEFLIYFQGNSAPDKSGLPSDRFSAERTGGSVSTLTIQRTQQEDSAVYLCASSSRQSASYEQYFGPGTRLTVT.

The chain joins TRBV1 to TRBJ1-2. TRBV1 is recorded as a pseudogene. This CDR3 has 11 residues. In nucleotides, the CDR3 is TGCACCATGCGAAAGACCTATGGCTACACCTTC. Its protein is CTMRKTYGYTF.

This CDR3 reads CASSRTRDRLGGYTF. Here the CDR3 DNA reads TGTGCCAGCAGCCGTACCCGGGACAGGCTCGGTGGCTACACCTTC. V gene TRBV7-2 combines with J gene TRBJ1-2; 8 positions match TRBD1. The germline gives CDR1 SGHTA, CDR2 FQGNSA. With V trimmed by 5 bases and J by 7 bases, 12 bases remained unmatched. The CDR3 is 15 residues long.

The chain joins TRBV30 to TRBJ1-4, with 9 nucleotides matching TRBD1. CDR1 GTSNPN and CDR2 SVGIG come from the germline V gene (reference sequence). This CDR3 is 15 amino acids long. Unmatched junction bases numbered 5, after V lost 3 bases and J lost 3 bases. The CDR3 here is CAWRGGQGANEKLFF. CDR3 nucleotides: TGTGCCTGGAGGGGGGGACAGGGAGCTAATGAAAAACTGTTTTTT.

V is TRBV27 and J is TRBJ1-5; D is unclear. The CDR3 extends over 12 amino acids. Trimming took off 5 bases at V and 3 bases at J, with 5 bases between the two ends. The germline CDR1 and CDR2 sequences are MNHEY and SMNVEV (reference sequence). Here the CDR3 reads CASSHDNQPQHF. In DNA form, the CDR3 reads TGTGCCAGCAGTCACGACAATCAGCCCCAGCATTTT.

This chain uses TRBV29-1 with TRBJ2-1; 13 bases are a match to TRBD2. This CDR3 comprises 14 residues. Germline CDR1 SQVTM, CDR2 ANQGSEA. Germline trimming cut 6 bases from V and 8 bases from J; bases unmatched to any gene: 7. The CDR3 nucleotides read TGCAGCGTACCGGGACTAGCGGGGTTCCATGAGCAGTTCTTC. As protein: CSVPGLAGFHEQFF.

This clone was found once. This chain joins TRBV5-4 and TRBJ1-2; D uncertain. Per germline, CDR1 SGHNT and CDR2 YYREEE (reference sequence). V lost 5 bases, J lost 11 bases, and 16 bases lay in between. The CDR3 totals 12 residues. In nucleotides, the CDR3 is TGTGCCAGCAGTTCCAACCTAATGGGGTACACCTTC. Translated: CASSSNLMGYTF.

The chain carries TRBV25-1 and TRBJ2-7, with D perhaps matching TRBD2 (5 bases). Trimming took off 6 bases at V and 3 bases at J, with 15 bases between the two ends. Germline CDR1 MGHDK, CDR2 SYGVNS. This CDR3 has 14 amino acids. The CDR3 protein is CASSPPGNHYEQYF. The CDR3 nucleotides are TGTGCCAGCAGCCCCCCCGGGAACCACTACGAGCAGTACTTC.

The gene calls are TRBV28 and TRBJ1-2; no clear D. With 6 bases removed from V and 8 bases from J, the gap between germline ends came to 19 bases. CDR3 size: 14 residues. The germline CDR1 and CDR2 sequences are MDHEN and SYDVKM. The CDR3 spells CASRLYSGPVGYTF. As DNA, the CDR3 is TGTGCCAGCAGACTTTACTCTGGGCCAGTCGGCTACACCTTC.

The chain couples TRBV5-6 to TRBJ2-5; perhaps TRBD2 as D (6 bases). Trimming pared 4 bases from V and 6 bases from J, leaving 13 bases between. Germline V gives CDR1 SGHDT, CDR2 YYEEEE. CDR3 length: 13 residues. Written as DNA, the CDR3 is TGTGCCAGCAGCGTACAGCGGGCCCAGACCCAGTACTTC. It codes for CASSVQRAQTQYF.

The chain couples TRBV30 to TRBJ1-2, with TRBD1 matching 7 bases. Germline-derived CDR1 and CDR2 are GTSNPN and SVGIG (reference sequence). V trimming: 2 bases; J trimming: 6 bases; junction bases outside the gene matches: 9. The CDR3 contains 14 residues. CDR3: CAWSPKTGRNGYTF. The CDR3 nucleotides are TGTGCCTGGAGTCCCAAGACAGGGAGAAATGGCTACACCTTC.

V is TRBV7-9 and J is TRBJ1-1; D call uncertain. V lost 5 bases and J lost 1, with 8 bases in between. Per germline, CDR1 SEHNR and CDR2 FQNEAQ (reference sequence). The CDR3 has 13 amino acids. The CDR3 bases are TGTGCCAGCAGCCAAGACAAGAACACTGAAGCTTTCTTT. Amino acids: CASSQDKNTEAFF.

The chain couples TRBV10-1 to TRBJ2-5; unclear D gene. From germline, CDR1 is WNHNN and CDR2 SYGVQD (reference sequence). Deletions cut 0 bases from V and 4 bases from J, with 15 bases between. The CDR3 runs 16 residues. The CDR3 bases are TGCGCCAGCAGTGAGTCCACCCCTGGCAGGCTAGAGACCCAGTACTTC. Amino acid sequence: CASSESTPGRLETQYF.

V gene TRBV9 combines with J gene TRBJ1-2; D call uncertain. Per the germline V gene, CDR1 is SGDLS and CDR2 is YYNGEE. The CDR3 runs to 14 residues. The germline V and J ends were trimmed by 0 bases and 4 bases, with 10 bases remaining between them. CDR3 sequence reads: CASSVAPDGYGYTF. As DNA, the CDR3 is TGTGCCAGCAGCGTAGCCCCGGACGGCTATGGCTACACCTTC.

This clone was detected only a few times. The V gene is TRBV30, the J gene TRBJ1-1; D gene ambiguous. V was clipped by 0 bases and J by 2 bases, with 16 bases between them. Per the germline V gene, CDR1 is GTSNPN and CDR2 is SVGIG (reference sequence). The CDR3 has 16 amino acids. CDR3 DNA sequence: TGTGCCTGGAGTGTACATTTAAGAGGATCAAACACTGAAGCTTTCTTT. Encoded protein: CAWSVHLRGSNTEAFF.

This rearrangement joins TRBV2 to TRBJ2-3; 12 bases are shared with TRBD2. The ends lost 7 bases at V and 4 bases at J; junction bases unmatched: 6. This CDR3 region has 15 residues. The germline V gene encodes CDR1 SNHLY and CDR2 FYNNEI. DNA for the CDR3: TGTGCCAGCATCCGACTAGCGGGAGTATCAGATACGCAGTATTTT. Protein: CASIRLAGVSDTQYF.

The chain is built from TRBV4-1 and TRBJ1-4; no reliable D call. CDR3 size: 17 residues. The V gene's germline CDR1 is MGHRA and CDR2 YSYEKL. The ends were cut back, 0 bases at V and 6 bases at J, with 17 bases in the middle. CDR3 sequence reads: CASSQDLVEMVDEKLFF. The CDR3 DNA is TGCGCCAGCAGCCAAGATTTAGTAGAGATGGTGGATGAAAAACTGTTTTTT.

The chain recombines TRBV28 with TRBJ1-5, with D unclear. The CDR3 consists of 16 residues. Germline V gene data show CDR1 as MDHEN and CDR2 as SYDVKM. Trimming removed 3 bases from V and 1 base from J, with 13 bases in between. CDR3: CASSFPDLVSNQPQHF. The CDR3 region has the DNA TGTGCCAGCAGTTTCCCCGACCTGGTCAGCAATCAGCCCCAGCATTTT. Combining the CDR3 with reference TRBV28 and TRBJ1-5 gives the whole variable domain DVKVTQSSRYLVKRTGEKVFLECVQDMDHENMFWYRQDPGLGLRLIYFSYDVKMKEKGDIPEGYSVSREKKERFSLILESASTNQTSMYLCASSFPDLVSNQPQHFGDGTRLSIL.

V usage is TRBV5-1 and J usage is TRBJ2-7; D might be TRBD2 (6 bases). Trimming removed 1 base at V and 2 bases at J, with 13 bases between. CDR1 and CDR2 (germline): SGHRS, YFSETQ. The CDR3 extends over 15 amino acids. The CDR3 spells CASSLSPSDAYEQYF. Written as DNA, the CDR3 is TGCGCCAGCAGCTTGTCGCCTAGCGACGCCTACGAGCAGTACTTC.

The chain links TRBV2 to TRBJ1-6; D gene unclear. Trimming took off 4 bases at V and 18 bases at J, with 10 bases between the two ends. CDR1 SNHLY and CDR2 FYNNEI come from the germline V gene. The CDR3 has 10 residues. The CDR3 protein is CASSASTPHF. The CDR3 DNA sequence: TGTGCCAGCAGTGCGTCAACCCCCCACTTT. The complete variable domain, with remaining parts taken from reference TRBV2 and TRBJ1-6, reads EPEVTQTPSHQVTQMGQEVILRCVPISNHLYFYWYRQILGQKVEFLVSFYNNEISEKSEIFDDQFSVERPDGSNFTLKIRSTKLEDSAMYFCASSASTPHFGNGTRLTVT.

V and J are TRBV4-3 and TRBJ2-7; perhaps TRBD1 as D (7 bases). The CDR3 runs to 15 residues. Trimming took off 1 base at V and 0 bases at J, with 10 bases between the two ends. The V gene's germline CDR1 is LGHNA and CDR2 YSLEER. CDR3 DNA sequence: TGCGCCAGCAGCCAAGGGAGGGACAGCTCCTACGAGCAGTACTTC. Encoded protein: CASSQGRDSSYEQYF.

This chain connects TRBV28 to TRBJ2-3; TRBD2 aligns across 9 bases. V lost 5 bases, J lost 0 bases, and 9 bases stayed unmatched. The CDR3 contains 17 residues. Germline V gene sequence: CDR1 MDHEN, CDR2 SYDVKM. The CDR3 loop is CASSVSSGVLSTDTQYF. The CDR3 region has the DNA TGTGCCAGCAGTGTATCTAGCGGGGTTCTTAGCACAGATACGCAGTATTTT.

J is TRBJ2-1 and V is TRBV29-1; no clear D gene. The CDR3 totals 11 residues. Germline CDR1 SQVTM, CDR2 ANQGSEA. Trimming stripped 4 bases from V and 5 bases from J, with 6 bases between. The chain's CDR3 is CSVGAHNEQFF. CDR3 sequence (DNA): TGCAGCGTTGGGGCGCACAATGAGCAGTTCTTC.

The chain is built from TRBV6-6 and TRBJ1-2; the match to TRBD1 covers 9 bases. CDR3 size: 14 residues. Looked up from germline, CDR1 is MNHNY and CDR2 is SVGAGI (reference sequence). With V trimmed by 6 bases and J by 2 bases, 4 bases remained unmatched. CDR3 region: CASSHGQGNYGYTF. As DNA, the CDR3 is TGTGCCAGCAGCCACGGACAGGGGAACTATGGCTACACCTTC.

V and J are TRBV29-1 and TRBJ1-1; D remains ambiguous. Germline lookup yields CDR1 SQVTM and CDR2 ANQGSEA. The CDR3 length is 12 residues. V lost 7 bases, J lost 0 bases, and 9 bases lay in between. The CDR3: CSGAPLNTEAFF. The CDR3 nucleotides are TGCAGCGGGGCTCCCCTGAACACTGAAGCTTTCTTT.

The V and J genes are TRBV9 and TRBJ1-1; D might be TRBD1 (6 bases). Germline V gene data show CDR1 as SGDLS and CDR2 as YYNGEE. The CDR3 spans 14 residues. The V gene lost 6 bases and the J gene lost 8 bases, with 20 bases spanning the gap. The CDR3 reads CASNPTGIRTEAFF. CDR3 nucleotides: TGTGCCAGCAACCCAACAGGGATAAGGACCGAAGCTTTCTTT.